This T cell receptor (beta chain) was found in a study of blood T cell repertoires in COVID-19 (TCRdb year 2020). Broadly, across the study: Collaborator samples came from the United States, Italy and Spain and covered acute and convalescent phases of COVID-19. Nearly every sample came with metadata listing a de-identified subject ID, COVID-19 status, age in years and sex. The repertoires were made available in a free public database intended to serve as a resource for research on the immune response to SARS-CoV-2. Where available, HLA class I and class II types were obtained from metadata supplied by the sample provider rather than from assay-based typing. The dataset comprised deeply sampled blood TCRbeta repertoires from subjects exposed to, actively infected with, or recovered from COVID-19. The samples were drawn from two sources: the first 160 participants of the ongoing ImmuneRACE study, and over 1,000 subjects contributed by 6 global collaborators. The material from the prospective study consisted of cDNA or gDNA derived from T cells, B-cell-depleted T cells, or PBMCs.

What the study reported, not specific to this receptor: How much clinical and demographic metadata was included differed by source and by participant, and the metadata was provided uncurated.

For CDR1 and CDR2, the germline V gene (reference sequence) lists LGHDT and YNNKEL. Trimming removed 2 bases from V and 5 bases from J; the gene matches leave 2 bases unexplained. The CDR3 goes from the cysteine to the phenylalanine over 15 residues. Just the 45-base CDR3 DNA is kept, in frame starting at base 1. With regard to this clone: It lacks a known antigen. No per-base quality is available; no much larger clone lies one base away.

Whole blood was collected in K2EDTA tubes by collaborating institutions according to the institutions' own protocols. For TCRbeta analysis, collaborator samples were shipped as frozen whole blood, as isolated PBMCs, or as DNA extracted from either sample type. TCRbeta CDR3 regions were amplified from genomic DNA by means of the immunoSEQ Assay, a bias-controlled multiplex PCR. For the original study's pipeline: The number of nucleated cells in each sample was estimated by amplification of reference gene primers within the assay. To quantify the absolute abundance of each unique TCRbeta CDR3 rearrangement, sequence reads were collapsed and filtered. For each sample, productive Simpson clonality was calculated by taking the square root of Simpson's diversity index across productive rearrangements. TCRdb holds this immuneACCESS table with in-frame rearrangements only. Some clones are missing; in checked studies, unresolved V genes explain under half, and the rest has no known cause. The V and J calls and the clone size are those of that table, but D and trimming were determined from the DNA. Here the sample has about 270,000 clones; approximately 86% occur a single time. About 10% of the sample lies in the top ten.

This receptor chain uses TRBV3-1 (or the pseudogene TRBV3-2) and TRBJ2-1; 11 of the junction bases match TRBD2. The clonotype comes from a middle-aged man with active or convalescent COVID-19. The sequenced sample was peripheral blood. In nucleotide form, the sequence is TGTGCCAGCAGCCAAACTAGCGGGGGTAACAATGAGCAGTTCTTC. This encodes CASSQTSGGNNEQFF.